Listed here is a single T cell receptor (beta chain). What it binds is unknown. Blood was drawn once from each donor into heparinised tubes. The draws averaged around 0.12 L. The sample belongs to a study of beta chain features in type 1 diabetes. Study-level points and caveats: Patients with Type 1 diabetes showed moderately but significantly shorter TCRB CDR3s in all four CD4+ subsets.

CDR3 length: 15 residues. The V gene's germline CDR1 is MDHEN and CDR2 SYDVKM. The trim removed 2 bases at V and 4 bases at J, leaving 6 bases unmatched. Expressed TCRB transcripts were sequenced because the isolated RNA had all been reverse transcribed beforehand. Using immunoSEQ multiplex PCR, the repertoire was profiled, and TCRdb retains in-frame clones only, with some absent. The sample lists hundreds of thousands of clones, about an eighth occurring once. The clonotype comes from a man in his late teens or twenties with type 1 diabetes. Specimen: naive CD4+ T cells from blood. This chain links TRBV28 with TRBJ1-2; TRBD1 aligns across 8 bases. The CDR3 coding sequence is TGTGCCAGCAGTTTACCCACCGGGACAGGCTATGGCTACACCTTC. Protein product: CASSLPTGTGYGYTF.